This entry lists 28 T cell receptor beta chains sequenced from one sample in a study of blood T cell repertoires in COVID-19. Data came from immunoSEQ multiplex PCR; TCRdb stores just in-frame clones and leaves some out. The sample includes around 200,000 clones, approximately 85% seen only once; the top ten take about a tenth. Sequencing was carried out using peripheral blood. Source of these receptors: a human donor with active or convalescent COVID-19. The donor label of this sample is uncertain.

The rearrangement uses TRBV29-1 and TRBJ2-7; perhaps TRBD2 as D (6 bases). This CDR3 has 10 amino acids. CDR1 and CDR2 (germline): SQVTM, ANQGSEA. Trimming shortened V by 4 bases and J by 5 bases, and 6 bases separated the two germline ends. CDR3 residues: CSVGEDEQYF. The CDR3 DNA reads as TGCAGCGTTGGGGAGGACGAGCAGTACTTC.

DNA for the CDR3: TGTGCCAGTAGTATGGCGAGCGGGACTTATGGTCAGCCCCAGCATTTT. This codes for CASSMASGTYGQPQHF. The chain is built from TRBV19 and TRBJ1-5; possibly TRBD1 for D (5 bases). CDR3 length equals 16 residues. CDR1 is LNHDA and CDR2 is SQIVND in the germline V gene (reference sequence). Trimming took off 3 bases at V and 6 bases at J, with 18 bases between the two ends.

V and J are TRBV10-1 and TRBJ2-1; 12 nucleotides line up with TRBD1. CDR3 length equals 14 residues. The V gene's germline CDR1 is WNHNN and CDR2 SYGVQD (reference sequence). After removal of 5 bases from V and 8 bases from J, the junction contained 4 bases not matched to a gene. The CDR3 loop reads CASSTGTGGDEQFF. The CDR3 coding sequence is TGCGCCAGCAGTACCGGGACAGGGGGCGATGAGCAGTTCTTC.

The chain uses TRBV28 and TRBJ2-3; 7 positions agree with TRBD2. CDR3 size: 15 residues. Germline V gives CDR1 MDHEN, CDR2 SYDVKM. V was clipped by 2 bases and J by 1 base; unmatched bases: 3. CDR3 amino acids: CASSLTGGGTDTQYF. The CDR3, as DNA: TGTGCCAGCAGTTTAACGGGGGGAGGCACAGATACGCAGTATTTT.

The chain combines TRBV7-9 with TRBJ2-7, with 7 bases lining up with TRBD2. The CDR3 loop spans 15 amino acids. Germline-derived CDR1 and CDR2 are SEHNR and FQNEAQ (reference sequence). Losses at the gene ends were 3 bases for V and 4 bases for J; bases not matched to a gene: 9. In nucleotides, the CDR3 is TGTGCCAGCAGCTTCCCTCGCGGGAGTTTATACGAGCAGTACTTC. Protein: CASSFPRGSLYEQYF.

The chain couples TRBV9 to TRBJ2-3; a possible D gene is TRBD1 (6 bases). Trimming removed 1 base from V and 0 bases from J, with 9 bases in between. The CDR3 loop spans 15 amino acids. Germline V gene data show CDR1 as SGDLS and CDR2 as YYNGEE. The CDR3 here is CASSVRGSSTDTQYF. In DNA, the CDR3 is TGTGCCAGCAGCGTAAGGGGGTCGAGCACAGATACGCAGTATTTT.

This chain links TRBV20-1 with TRBJ2-7, with 9 bases fitting TRBD1. The CDR3 consists of 15 residues. The J segment lost 0 bases and the V segment lost 3 bases, leaving 6 bases of the junction unmatched. Germline CDR1 DFQATT, CDR2 SNEGSKA (reference sequence). The DNA of the CDR3 is TGCAGTGCTAGTTCCGGGACAGGGACCTCCTACGAGCAGTACTTC. It is translated as CSASSGTGTSYEQYF.

This chain connects TRBV2 to TRBJ2-3; 15 bases agree with TRBD2. Germline V gives CDR1 SNHLY, CDR2 FYNNEI. With 9 bases clipped from V and 4 bases from J, the junction kept 2 bases outside the gene matches. This CDR3 spans 14 amino acids. The CDR3 reads CARGLAGGADTQYF. DNA of the CDR3: TGTGCCAGGGGACTAGCGGGAGGAGCAGATACGCAGTATTTT.

The chain uses TRBV7-8 and TRBJ2-7; no clear D. The CDR3 loop spans 16 amino acids. V lost 1 base and J lost 2, with 15 bases in between. CDR1 is SGHVS, CDR2 FQNEAQ, per germline. CDR3 region: CASSLVMPSQAYEQYF. The CDR3, as DNA: TGTGCCAGCAGCTTAGTTATGCCGAGCCAGGCCTACGAGCAGTACTTC. The whole variable domain, remainder taken from reference TRBV7-8 and TRBJ2-7, is GAGVSQSPRYKVAKRGQDVALRCDPISGHVSLFWYQQALGQGPEFLTYFQNEAQLDKSGLPSDRFFAERPEGSVSTLKIQRTQQEDSAVYLCASSLVMPSQAYEQYFGPGTRLTVT.

The V and J genes are TRBV2 and TRBJ2-5; 9 nucleotides line up with TRBD2. This CDR3 spans 16 amino acids. Per germline, CDR1 SNHLY and CDR2 FYNNEI. V trimming: 5 bases; J trimming: 2 bases; junction bases outside the gene matches: 9. The CDR3 protein is CASSRPGLADQETQYF. In nucleotides, the CDR3 is TGTGCCAGCAGTAGACCGGGACTAGCAGATCAAGAGACCCAGTACTTC.

Only one count was recorded for this clone. V and J are TRBV4-2 and TRBJ2-1, with TRBD2 matching over 12 bases. This CDR3 region has 14 residues. Germline V gene data show CDR1 as LGHNA and CDR2 as YNFKEQ. J lost 10 bases, V lost 3 bases, and 4 bases had no gene match. The CDR3 sequence is CASSQASGGAEQFF. DNA for the CDR3: TGTGCCAGCAGCCAGGCTAGCGGGGGGGCAGAGCAGTTCTTC.

The V gene is TRBV30, the J gene TRBJ2-4; TRBD2 agrees at 9 bases. Trimming at V came to 2 bases and at J to 1 base, leaving 6 bases not matched to a gene. The CDR3 is 16 residues long. The germline V gene encodes CDR1 GTSNPN and CDR2 SVGIG (reference sequence). The CDR3 region is CAWSPGTSSAKNIQYF. Here the CDR3 DNA reads TGTGCCTGGAGTCCCGGGACTAGCAGCGCCAAAAACATTCAGTACTTC.

This sequence joins TRBV5-4 and TRBJ2-3; the match to TRBD1 covers 10 bases. The CDR3 has 15 residues. The V gene's germline CDR1 is SGHNT and CDR2 YYREEE (reference sequence). V lost 6 bases, J lost 0 bases, and 4 bases stayed unmatched. CDR3 bases: TGTGCCAGCACCCCGGGACAGGGGAGCACAGATACGCAGTATTTT. It is translated as CASTPGQGSTDTQYF.

CDR3 region: CATSFGANYGYTF. For the CDR3, the DNA is TGTGCCACCAGCTTCGGGGCTAACTATGGCTACACCTTC. This chain links TRBV15 with TRBJ1-2, with no clear D. The germline V and J ends were trimmed by 5 bases and 0 bases, with 7 bases remaining between them. Germline V CDR1 and CDR2: LNHNV, YYDKDF (reference sequence). This CDR3 spans 13 amino acids.

The chain uses TRBV9 and TRBJ1-4, with D possibly being TRBD1 (5 bases). Per the germline V gene, CDR1 is SGDLS and CDR2 is YYNGEE. This CDR3 region has 14 residues. V was trimmed by 3 bases and J by 7 bases, leaving 13 bases between them. CDR3 coding DNA: TGTGCCAGCAGCGCCGGGACTTGGGGTGAAAAACTGTTTTTT. It translates to CASSAGTWGEKLFF.

This sequence joins TRBV27 and TRBJ1-5; unclear D gene. The CDR3 is made up of 12 amino acids. Trimming stripped 8 bases from V and 4 bases from J, with 9 bases between. Germline V gene sequence: CDR1 MNHEY, CDR2 SMNVEV (reference sequence). The CDR3 protein is CASSSPNQPQHF. In DNA, the CDR3 is TGTGCCAGCTCCTCCCCTAATCAGCCCCAGCATTTT.

The chain recombines TRBV4-2 with TRBJ1-1; D call uncertain. Looked up from germline, CDR1 is LGHNA and CDR2 is YNFKEQ. This CDR3 region has 14 residues. V gave up 2 bases and J gave up 1 base, with 8 bases separating them. CDR3 bases: TGTGCCAGCAGCCAACCGACGGGGAACACTGAAGCTTTCTTT. Translated, it gives CASSQPTGNTEAFF.

This clone was observed a few times. V and J are TRBV6-2 or TRBV6-3 and TRBJ1-1; D remains ambiguous. This CDR3 contains 13 residues. V lost 2 bases to trimming and J lost 1 base, with 5 bases between them. The germline V gene encodes CDR1 MNHEY and CDR2 SVGEGT. DNA for the CDR3: TGTGCCAGCAGTTACACCGGGAACACTGAAGCTTTCTTT. Protein product: CASSYTGNTEAFF.

This chain connects TRBV9 to TRBJ2-3, with D uncertain. The CDR3 covers 15 residues. The germline V and J ends were trimmed by 0 bases and 0 bases, with 8 bases remaining between them. Germline lookup yields CDR1 SGDLS and CDR2 YYNGEE. The CDR3 DNA follows: TGTGCCAGCAGCGTAGATGTGGCTAGCACAGATACGCAGTATTTT. Protein: CASSVDVASTDTQYF.

This clone was seen more than once but under ten times. The chain is built from TRBV4-1 and TRBJ1-2, with D uncertain. The germline gives CDR1 MGHRA, CDR2 YSYEKL. This CDR3 is 15 amino acids long. V was shortened by 3 bases and J by 8 bases, with 19 bases between the two germline ends. DNA of the CDR3: TGCGCCAGCAGCCAGGGAAGGATTGGACTATCAGGCTACACCTTC. This sequence encodes CASSQGRIGLSGYTF.

Worth noting for this clone: Relative to the germline gene, one junction end is altered; a read error may explain this. The rearrangement uses TRBV12-3 or TRBV12-4 and TRBJ2-1, with TRBD2 matching 13 bases. The CDR3 consists of 13 residues. The CDR3 bases are TGTGCCAGCAGGACTACTAGCGGGGGGGGAACGGTCTTC. It yields the protein CASRTTSGGGTVF.

V usage is TRBV30 and J usage is TRBJ1-6; 7 bases map to TRBD1. Germline CDR1 is GTSNPN and CDR2 is SVGIG (reference sequence). The V and J ends lost 8 bases and 7 bases, in that order; junction bases with no gene match: 5. The CDR3 contains 12 residues. CDR3: CARDSRNSPLHF. CDR3 coding DNA: TGTGCCCGGGACAGTAGAAATTCACCCCTCCACTTT. The whole variable domain, remainder taken from reference TRBV30 and TRBJ1-6, is SQTIHQWPATLVQPVGSPLSLECTVEGTSNPNLYWYRQAAGRGLQLLFYSVGIGQISSEVPQNLSASRPQDRQFILSSKKLLLSDSGFYLCARDSRNSPLHFGNGTRLTVT.

CDR3 in DNA: TGTGCCAGCAGCACCCGACAGGGGTCGAACACCGGGGAGCTGTTTTTT. This encodes CASSTRQGSNTGELFF. V is TRBV4-2 and J is TRBJ2-2, with TRBD1 matching 8 bases. After removal of 5 bases from V and 0 bases from J, the junction contained 5 bases not matched to a gene. Germline assignment: CDR1 LGHNA and CDR2 YNFKEQ. The length of the CDR3 is 16 residues.

J is TRBJ2-1 and V is TRBV5-1, with D unclear. The CDR3 length is 13 residues. Germline V gene lookup returns CDR1 SGHRS and CDR2 YFSETQ. The V end was cut by 4 bases, the J end by 5 bases, with 10 bases between. The CDR3 region has the DNA TGCGCCAGCAGCCTCGACTTGAACAATGAGCAGTTCTTC. Translated: CASSLDLNNEQFF.

The CDR3 is CASSLDRGSHNEQFF. The CDR3 region has the DNA TGTGCCAGCAGCTTGGACAGGGGGTCCCACAATGAGCAGTTCTTC. The chain joins TRBV5-4 to TRBJ2-1, with 8 bases identical to TRBD1. CDR3 size: 15 residues. The germline V gene has CDR1 SGHNT and CDR2 YYREEE (reference sequence). With 0 bases clipped from V and 5 bases from J, the junction kept 4 bases outside the gene matches. Looking up the rest from reference TRBV5-4 and TRBJ2-1 gives the full variable domain: ETGVTQSPTHLIKTRGQQVTLRCSSQSGHNTVSWYQQALGQGPQFIFQYYREEENGRGNFPPRFSGLQFPNYSSELNVNALELDDSALYLCASSLDRGSHNEQFFGPGTRLTVL.

The chain has TRBV6-5 and TRBJ1-1; D not resolved. The CDR3 runs 15 residues. The germline V gene encodes CDR1 MNHEY and CDR2 SVGAGI. The V end lost 7 bases, the J end lost 0 bases, and 15 bases lay between the germline ends. The CDR3 DNA reads TGTGCCAGCACCCCGGCGGGGTCCATGAACACTGAAGCTTTCTTT. Translation: CASTPAGSMNTEAFF.

This rearrangement joins TRBV27 to TRBJ2-2; 8 bases match TRBD1. The CDR3 length is 15 residues. Germline values: CDR1 MNHEY, CDR2 SMNVEV (reference sequence). V lost 5 bases to trimming and J lost 4 bases; unmatched junction nucleotides: 6. CDR3 sequence: CASSLWTGFTGELFF. CDR3 DNA: TGTGCCAGCAGTCTTTGGACAGGGTTCACCGGGGAGCTGTTTTTT.

V and J are TRBV10-3 and TRBJ1-2, with 8 bases matching TRBD1. Trimming cost V 6 bases and J 3 bases; bases outside gene matches: 12. The CDR3 consists of 16 residues. In germline, CDR1 is ENHRY, CDR2 SYGVKD. CDR3 nucleotides: TGTGCCATCAGATCGCCTTCAGGGGGCAAGGACTATGGCTACACCTTC. Its protein product is CAIRSPSGGKDYGYTF.